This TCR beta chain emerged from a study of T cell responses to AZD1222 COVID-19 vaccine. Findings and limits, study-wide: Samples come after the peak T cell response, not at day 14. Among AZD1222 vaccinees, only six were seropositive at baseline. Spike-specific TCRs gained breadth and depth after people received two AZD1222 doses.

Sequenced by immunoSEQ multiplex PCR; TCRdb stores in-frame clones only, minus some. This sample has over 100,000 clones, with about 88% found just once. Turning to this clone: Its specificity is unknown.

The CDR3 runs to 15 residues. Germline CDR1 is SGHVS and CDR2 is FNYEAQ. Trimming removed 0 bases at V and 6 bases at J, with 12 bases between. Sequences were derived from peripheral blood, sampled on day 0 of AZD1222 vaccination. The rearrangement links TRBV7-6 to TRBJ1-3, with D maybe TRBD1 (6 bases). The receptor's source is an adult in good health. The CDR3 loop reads CASSLALAGANTIYF. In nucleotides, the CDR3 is TGTGCCAGCAGCTTAGCGCTGGCAGGGGCAAACACCATATATTTT. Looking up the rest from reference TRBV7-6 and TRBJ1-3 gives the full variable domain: GAGVSQSPRYKVTKRGQDVALRCDPISGHVSLYWYRQALGQGPEFLTYFNYEAQQDKSGLPNDRFSAERPEGSISTLTIQRTEQRDSAMYRCASSLALAGANTIYFGEGSWLTVV.